Sequencing of this TCR beta chain was carried out in a study of spatial heterogeneity in lung cancer. Across the whole study: Among detected sequences, beta-chain ones consistently exceeded alpha-chain ones in number.

This clonotype has at least ten counts. Sample time point: sample taken at primary tumor resection. Whole RNA from tumor, nontumor lung or frozen PBMC was sequenced unsorted. TCRdb processed the 5' RACE reads anew with MiXCR; each CDR3 protein has one entry. The sample has about 38,000 distinct CDR3 sequences, 7.5% to 8% seen once. The CDR3 has 15 amino acids. V was shortened by 6 bases and J by 5 bases, with 17 bases between the two germline ends. Germline-derived CDR1 and CDR2 are MNHEY and SVGEGT. The chain couples TRBV6-2 or TRBV6-3 to TRBJ2-1, with a weak D call TRBD1 (8 bases). The sequence was obtained from a male donor with early-stage non-small cell lung cancer. This material consisted of PBMCs, taken at surgery. The CDR3 loop is CASSEQGGTHNEQFF. The CDR3 DNA follows: TGTGCCAGCAGCGAACAGGGGGGGACTCACAATGAGCAGTTCTTC.